The entry below gives a single T cell receptor (beta chain) sequence along with its context. Its specificity is not known. Repeated repertoire sampling spanned the course of chemoradiotherapy. This sample was included in a study of chemoradiotherapy in HPV16-positive cancers. Study background: Functional T-cell assays on a couple of HPV16-positive patients' cells defined candidate HPV-specific clones and common TCR motifs.

The V and J ends lost 0 bases and 5 bases, in that order; junction bases with no gene match: 3. The CDR3 totals 15 residues. The germline V gene has CDR1 SGDLS and CDR2 YYNGEE. The study, taken as a whole, reports: Candidate HPV-specific clones and E7-related TCR motifs grew in tumor during treatment.

TCRdb keeps only in-frame clones here, not all; method: immunoSEQ multiplex PCR. The repertoire holds around 3,300 clones, with around nine tenths as singletons. The receptor was isolated from a human donor with HPV-associated anogenital cancer. V gene TRBV9 combines with J gene TRBJ2-1; TRBD2 matches 9 bases. Sample: tumor tissue, taken from a patient who underwent chemoradiotherapy. CDR3 DNA sequence: TGTGCCAGCAGCGTAGTAGCGGGAGTTAACAATGAGCAGTTCTTC. Amino acid sequence: CASSVVAGVNNEQFF.